This T cell receptor (beta chain) was sequenced in a study of cytomegalovirus exposure and HLA in healthy donors. PCR primers comprised 60 Vbeta and 13 Jbeta primers. The assay was immunoSEQ multiplex PCR, and TCRdb's table has in-frame clones only and misses some. In all, the sample yields 90,000 to 100,000 clones. The CDR3 is 14 amino acids. CDR1 is SGHRS, CDR2 YFSETQ, per germline. Trimming removed 3 bases from V and 0 bases from J, with 9 bases in between. The sample comprised PBMCs. This sequence originates from a woman aged 25 to 45 in good health and CMV-seronegative. The rearrangement links TRBV5-1 to TRBJ1-1; D is possibly TRBD1 (5 bases). The CDR3 loop reads CASSSAGLNTEAFF. In DNA form, the CDR3 reads TGCGCCAGCAGCTCCGCGGGACTGAACACTGAAGCTTTCTTT.